These T cell receptor beta chains were read from a single sample in a study of cytomegalovirus exposure and HLA in healthy donors. Sequencing used immunoSEQ multiplex PCR; TCRdb keeps in-frame clones, though not all of them. The sample consists of approximately 150,000 clones, 60% to 85% of them appearing once. The sequencing input was PBMCs. The receptor source for this set is a man aged 45 to 65 in good health and CMV-seropositive. CDR3s include the opening cysteine and the closing phenylalanine or tryptophan. A D gene is named only where the DNA matches it firmly. Clone sizes are given selectively: once, few, many, or a class where the clone is expanded.

len	j_gene	abundance	d_gene	v_gene	CDR3aa	CDR3nt
16	TRBJ2-1	-	TRBD1	TRBV5-1	CASSFDPGQGYNEQFF	TGCGCCAGCAGCTTCGACCCTGGACAGGGATACAATGAGCAGTTCTTC
15	TRBJ1-4	-	-	TRBV28	CASRPQRGGHEKLFF	TGTGCCAGCAGGCCTCAGCGGGGAGGTCATGAAAAACTGTTTTTT
14	TRBJ2-7	-	-	TRBV14	CASSQDRHNYEQYF	TGTGCCAGCAGCCAAGATCGACACAACTACGAGCAGTACTTC
13	TRBJ2-7	-	TRBD1	TRBV29-1	CSVVGGTRYEQYF	TGCAGCGTTGTAGGGGGCACAAGGTACGAGCAGTACTTC
13	TRBJ1-1	once	-	TRBV2	CASGRQSNTEAFF	TGTGCCAGCGGAAGACAATCGAACACTGAAGCTTTCTTT
12	TRBJ1-1	-	-	TRBV28	CASSLPRYEAFF	TGTGCCAGCAGTTTACCCCGGTATGAAGCTTTCTTT
15	TRBJ2-1	once	TRBD2	TRBV27	CASSWGLAGVNEQFF	TGTGCCAGCAGTTGGGGACTAGCGGGAGTCAATGAGCAGTTCTTC
15	TRBJ1-4	once	-	TRBV19	CASSTPVTTNEKLFF	TGTGCCAGTAGTACCCCGGTGACAACTAATGAAAAACTGTTTTTT
16	TRBJ1-1	few	TRBD1	TRBV28	CASSSRQGPSNTEAFF	TGTGCCAGCAGTTCCCGACAGGGGCCCTCGAACACTGAAGCTTTCTTT
17	TRBJ2-7	few	TRBD1	TRBV4-1	CASSQATGGLSSYEQYF	TGCGCCAGCAGCCAAGCGACAGGGGGCCTGAGCTCCTACGAGCAGTACTTC
14	TRBJ1-5	-	-	TRBV6-5	CASSRSGGNQPQHF	TGTGCCAGCAGCCGGTCGGGGGGTAATCAGCCCCAGCATTTT
15	TRBJ2-1	-	-	TRBV6-4	CASSPGASSADEQFF	TGTGCCAGCAGCCCAGGGGCTAGCTCGGCCGATGAGCAGTTCTTC
14	TRBJ1-2	once	-	TRBV9	CASSMGGNNYGYTF	TGTGCCAGCAGCATGGGGGGAAATAACTATGGCTACACCTTC
15	TRBJ1-2	-	TRBD1	TRBV7-9	CSSSLDFGQDYGYTF	TGTTCCAGCAGTCTTGACTTTGGACAGGACTATGGCTACACCTTC
14	TRBJ1-1	-	TRBD1	TRBV11-2	CASSFGTGGPEAFF	TGTGCCAGCAGCTTCGGGACAGGGGGACCTGAAGCTTTCTTT
14	TRBJ2-1	-	-	TRBV19	CASSITSSYNEQFF	TGTGCCAGTAGTATCACTAGCTCCTACAATGAGCAGTTCTTC
10	TRBJ1-1	few	-	TRBV7-9	CSSADTISFF	TGTTCCAGCGCTGACACCATCTCATTCTTT
14	TRBJ1-2	few	-	TRBV6-6	CASRILDTNYGYTF	TGTGCCAGCAGAATATTAGACACGAACTATGGCTACACCTTC
16	TRBJ2-3	-	TRBD2	TRBV5-1	CASSMGTSGRGDTQYF	TGCGCCAGCAGTATGGGGACTAGCGGGAGGGGAGATACGCAGTATTTT
12	TRBJ1-1	-	-	TRBV30	CAWGRINTEAFF	TGTGCCTGGGGGAGGATAAACACTGAAGCTTTCTTT
11	TRBJ2-7	-	-	TRBV11-1	CASSPPLEQYF	TGTGCCAGCAGCCCTCCTCTGGAGCAGTACTTC
11	TRBJ1-4	-	-	TRBV19	CASTNRRKLFF	TGTGCCAGTACCAACCGGAGAAAACTGTTTTTT
15	TRBJ2-7	once	TRBD2	TRBV10-3	CAISGVTSGRDEQYF	TGTGCCATCAGTGGGGTGACTAGCGGGAGAGACGAGCAGTACTTC
16	TRBJ2-7	-	TRBD2	TRBV9	CASSVVPSGSVYEQYF	TGTGCCAGCAGCGTAGTCCCTAGCGGGAGTGTCTACGAGCAGTACTTC
16	TRBJ2-6	-	-	TRBV27	CASGRDRKLWANVLTF	TGTGCCAGTGGGCGGGACCGAAAGCTCTGGGCCAACGTCCTGACTTTC
14	TRBJ2-2	-	TRBD2	TRBV28	CASRGGIDTGELFF	TGTGCCAGCAGGGGGGGGATAGACACCGGGGAGCTGTTTTTT
14	TRBJ1-3	-	TRBD1	TRBV7-2	CASSSGGFGNTIYF	TGTGCCAGCAGCTCAGGGGGTTTTGGAAACACCATATATTTT
13	TRBJ2-7	-	-	TRBV18	CASSRGHSYEQYF	TGTGCCAGCTCACGGGGGCACAGTTACGAGCAGTACTTC
17	TRBJ2-6	-	TRBD2	TRBV5-1	CASSRTSGTSGANVLTF	TGCGCCAGCAGCCGGACTAGCGGGACCTCTGGGGCCAACGTCCTGACTTTC
14	TRBJ2-7	-	-	TRBV29-1	CSVAAGAGPYEQYF	TGCAGCGTTGCTGCCGGGGCGGGGCCCTACGAGCAGTACTTC
16	TRBJ2-1	-	TRBD2	TRBV5-1	CASSLDKLAGTNEQFF	TGCGCCAGCAGCTTGGATAAACTAGCGGGGACCAATGAGCAGTTCTTC
17	TRBJ2-5	-	TRBD2	TRBV4-2	CASSQGGDSGSGETQYF	TGTGCCAGCAGCCAAGGGGGAGATAGCGGGAGCGGAGAGACCCAGTACTTC
15	TRBJ2-2	-	TRBD1	TRBV2	CASRGQGPDTGELFF	TGTGCCAGCAGAGGACAGGGACCCGACACCGGGGAGCTGTTTTTT
15	TRBJ2-7	-	TRBD1	TRBV2	CASSLRQGLSYEQYF	TGTGCCAGCAGTTTACGACAGGGCCTCTCCTACGAGCAGTACTTC
16	TRBJ1-1	-	-	TRBV6-5	CASSFRSTGESTEAFF	TGTGCCAGCAGTTTCCGCTCGACGGGGGAGAGCACTGAAGCTTTCTTT
16	TRBJ2-3	-	TRBD2	TRBV27	CASSFSGLVGTDTQYF	TGTGCCAGCAGTTTCTCCGGACTAGTGGGAACAGATACGCAGTATTTT
16	TRBJ2-1	-	TRBD2	TRBV2	CASSEAGLAGMDEQFF	TGTGCCAGCAGTGAAGCAGGCCTAGCGGGAATGGATGAGCAGTTCTTC
13	TRBJ1-2	-	-	TRBV28	CASNLGPGYGYTF	TGTGCCAGCAATTTGGGGCCCGGCTATGGCTACACCTTC
16	TRBJ2-3	-	-	TRBV18	CASSPPKWTDTDTQYF	TGTGCCAGCTCACCACCAAAATGGACAGACACAGATACGCAGTATTTT
16	TRBJ2-3	-	TRBD1	TRBV14	CASSQDGTDFTDTQYF	TGTGCCAGCAGCCAAGACGGGACAGATTTCACAGATACGCAGTATTTT
14	TRBJ2-1	-	TRBD1	TRBV7-9	CASSSWDSYNEQFF	TGTGCCAGCAGCTCGTGGGACAGCTACAATGAGCAGTTCTTC
12	TRBJ2-3	few	-	TRBV7-8	CASSLSGDTQYF	TGTGCCAGCAGCTTAAGCGGGGATACGCAGTATTTT
17	TRBJ2-1	-	-	TRBV19	CASSPTPRDTTYNEQFF	TGTGCCAGTAGTCCTACCCCCCGGGACACGACATACAATGAGCAGTTCTTC
16	TRBJ2-3	-	TRBD1	TRBV18	CASSLSTGGRTDTQYF	TGTGCCAGCTCCCTATCCACAGGGGGTCGCACAGATACGCAGTATTTT
19	TRBJ1-5	-	TRBD1	TRBV6-1	CASSELPGGALWGNQPQHF	TGTGCCAGCAGTGAACTTCCAGGGGGCGCGCTATGGGGCAATCAGCCCCAGCATTTT
15	TRBJ1-5	-	TRBD1	TRBV28	CASREPGTGGQPQHF	TGTGCCAGCAGGGAGCCCGGGACAGGGGGTCAGCCCCAGCATTTT